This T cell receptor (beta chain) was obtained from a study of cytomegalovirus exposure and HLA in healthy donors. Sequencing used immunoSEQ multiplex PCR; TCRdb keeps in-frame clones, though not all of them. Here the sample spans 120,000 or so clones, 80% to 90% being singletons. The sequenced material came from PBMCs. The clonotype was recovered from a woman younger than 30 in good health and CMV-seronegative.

The CDR3 reads CAISESEFYGYTF. CDR3 in DNA: TGTGCCATCAGTGAGTCAGAGTTTTATGGCTACACCTTC. This rearrangement joins TRBV10-3 to TRBJ1-2; D remains unclear. V was shortened by 0 bases and J by 5 bases, with 7 bases between the two germline ends. In germline, CDR1 is ENHRY, CDR2 SYGVKD. CDR3 length equals 13 residues.